Here is one T cell receptor (beta chain) with its context. This entry belongs to a study of blood T cell repertoires in COVID-19. V lost 11 bases, J lost 0 bases, and 34 bases lay in between. Germline CDR1 MDHEN, CDR2 SYDVKM. CDR3 size: 20 residues. Method: immunoSEQ multiplex PCR; TCRdb's copy keeps in-frame clones and lacks some. The sample contains 150,000 to 200,000 clones, approximately 90% of which appear only once. Source material: PBMCs or T cells enriched from blood (not recorded which). This sequence originates from a woman aged 40 to 50 in a cohort exposed to, infected with or recovered from COVID-19 (not recorded which). The chain has TRBV28 and TRBJ1-1; tentative D call: TRBD1 (6 bases). The CDR3 spells CAWGRGGDAPGRLMNTEAFF. The CDR3 region has the DNA TGTGCCTGGGGCCGAGGGGGGGACGCCCCAGGCCGACTAATGAACACTGAAGCTTTCTTT.